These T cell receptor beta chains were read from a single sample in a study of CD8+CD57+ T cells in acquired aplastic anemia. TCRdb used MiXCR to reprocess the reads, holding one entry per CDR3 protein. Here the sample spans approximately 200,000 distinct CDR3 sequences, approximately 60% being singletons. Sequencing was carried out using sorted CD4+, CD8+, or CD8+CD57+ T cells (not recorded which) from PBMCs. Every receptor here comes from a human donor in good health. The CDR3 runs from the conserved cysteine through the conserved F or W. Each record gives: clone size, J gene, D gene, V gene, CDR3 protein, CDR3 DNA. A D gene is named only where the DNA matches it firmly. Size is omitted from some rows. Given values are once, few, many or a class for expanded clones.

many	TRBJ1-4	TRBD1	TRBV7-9	CASSLPGQGKEKLFF	TGTGCCAGCAGCTTACCGGGACAGGGTAAAGAAAAACTGTTTTTT
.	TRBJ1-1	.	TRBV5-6	CASSFRAVGSTEAFF	TGTGCCAGCAGCTTTAGGGCGGTAGGGAGCACTGAAGCTTTCTTT
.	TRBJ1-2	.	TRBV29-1	CSVEEIGPSRYGYTF	TGCAGCGTTGAAGAGATCGGACCCTCTAGGTATGGCTACACCTTC
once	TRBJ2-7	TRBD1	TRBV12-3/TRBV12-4	CASRGTELSYEQYF	TGTGCCAGCAGGGGGACAGAACTCTCCTACGAGCAGTACTTC
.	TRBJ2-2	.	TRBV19	CASSNFGGTGELFF	TGTGCCAGTAGTAATTTCGGGGGCACCGGGGAGCTGTTTTTT
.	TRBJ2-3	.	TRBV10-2	CASSESVGFLADTQYF	TGCGCCAGCAGTGAGTCAGTAGGGTTCCTGGCAGATACGCAGTATTTT
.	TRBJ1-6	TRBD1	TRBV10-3	CAISEAGTGGSSPLHF	TGTGCCATCAGTGAAGCCGGGACAGGGGGTAGCTCACCCCTCCACTTT
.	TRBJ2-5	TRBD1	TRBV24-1	CATSDVGTAQETQYF	TGTGCCACCAGTGATGTAGGGACAGCCCAAGAGACCCAGTACTTC
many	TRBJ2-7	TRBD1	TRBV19	CASSLTVDRAHEQYF	TGTGCCAGTAGCCTCACGGTTGACAGGGCCCACGAGCAGTACTTC
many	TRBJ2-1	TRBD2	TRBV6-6	CAVASGDYNEQFF	TGTGCCGTCGCTAGCGGTGACTACAATGAGCAGTTCTTC
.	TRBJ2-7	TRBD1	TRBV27	CASSQQTGRNEQYF	TGTGCCAGCAGTCAACAGACAGGGCGGAACGAGCAGTACTTC
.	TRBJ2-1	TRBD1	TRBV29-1	CSAQGASYNEQFF	TGCAGCGCACAGGGGGCCTCCTACAATGAGCAGTTCTTC
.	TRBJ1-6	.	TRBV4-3	CASSQVGGLFRRGSPLHF	TGCGCCAGCAGCCAAGTCGGTGGGCTATTCAGGCGGGGGTCACCCCTCCACTTT
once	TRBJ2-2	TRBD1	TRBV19	CASQGTGATGELFF	TGTGCCAGTCAAGGGACAGGGGCCACCGGGGAGCTGTTTTTT
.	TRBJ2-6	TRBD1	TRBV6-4	CASSQDRAGANVLTF	TGTGCCAGCAGCCAAGACAGGGCTGGGGCCAACGTCCTGACTTTC
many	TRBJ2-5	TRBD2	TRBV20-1	CSARGAWTSGGTQETQYF	TGCAGTGCTAGGGGGGCGTGGACTAGCGGGGGGACGCAAGAGACCCAGTACTTC
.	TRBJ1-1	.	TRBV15	CATSRDPWRNTEAFF	TGTGCCACCAGCAGAGATCCATGGCGGAACACTGAAGCTTTCTTT
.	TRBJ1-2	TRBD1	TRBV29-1	CSAGQGAANYGYTF	TGCAGCGCTGGACAGGGGGCCGCTAACTATGGCTACACCTTC
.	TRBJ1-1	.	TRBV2	CASSVDRSREAFF	TGTGCCAGCAGTGTTGACCGCTCACGTGAAGCTTTCTTT
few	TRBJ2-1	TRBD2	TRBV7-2	CASSYGGDNEQFF	TGTGCCAGCAGCTACGGGGGGGACAATGAGCAGTTCTTC
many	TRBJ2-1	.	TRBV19	CASSIGGPGNEQFF	TGTGCCAGTAGTATCGGGGGGCCCGGGAATGAGCAGTTCTTC
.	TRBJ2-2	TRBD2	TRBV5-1	CASSGYSGRAQGELFF	TGCGCCAGCAGCGGCTATAGCGGGAGGGCCCAGGGTGAGCTGTTTTTT
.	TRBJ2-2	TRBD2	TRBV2	CASSGPRGGSFTGELFF	TGTGCCAGCAGTGGGCCTCGGGGGGGTTCATTCACCGGGGAGCTGTTTTTT
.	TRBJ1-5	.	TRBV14	CASSLGHSNQPQHF	TGTGCCAGCAGCCTCGGCCATAGCAATCAGCCCCAGCATTTT
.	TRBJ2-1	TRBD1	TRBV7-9	CASSQQGAGNEQFF	TGTGCCAGCAGCCAACAGGGGGCAGGTAATGAGCAGTTCTTC
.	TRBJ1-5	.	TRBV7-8	CASSLDLNQPQHF	TGTGCCAGCAGCTTAGACTTGAATCAGCCCCAGCATTTT
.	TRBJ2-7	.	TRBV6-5	CASSVGSEQYF	TGTGCCAGCAGCGTAGGGAGCGAGCAGTACTTC
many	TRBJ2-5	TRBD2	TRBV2	CASSPDRLAAEETQYF	TGTGCCAGCAGTCCAGACCGACTAGCGGCAGAGGAGACCCAGTACTTC
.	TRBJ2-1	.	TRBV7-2	CASSSSGDNEQFF	TGTGCCAGCAGCTCCTCTGGGGACAATGAGCAGTTCTTC
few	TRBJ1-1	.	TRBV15	CATSRGQVGTEAFF	TGTGCCACCAGCAGAGGGCAGGTTGGCACTGAAGCTTTCTTT
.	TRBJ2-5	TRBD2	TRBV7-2	CASSLGRRLAGAETQYF	TGTGCCAGCAGCTTAGGTCGTCGACTAGCGGGGGCAGAGACCCAGTACTTC
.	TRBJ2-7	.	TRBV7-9	CASSPPLVGEQYF	TGTGCCAGCAGCCCCCCCTTGGTTGGTGAGCAGTACTTC
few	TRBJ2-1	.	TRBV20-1	CSARGDLDEQFF	TGCAGTGCTAGAGGGGATCTGGATGAGCAGTTCTTC
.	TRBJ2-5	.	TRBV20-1	CSSRRGADALETQYF	TGCAGTTCCAGGAGGGGAGCGGATGCACTCGAGACCCAGTACTTC
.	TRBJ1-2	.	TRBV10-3	CAISERGAVGYTF	TGTGCCATCAGTGAACGGGGCGCGGTTGGCTACACCTTC
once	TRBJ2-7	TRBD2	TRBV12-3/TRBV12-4	CASSLIAGVEQYF	TGTGCCAGCAGTTTAATAGCGGGGGTTGAGCAGTACTTC
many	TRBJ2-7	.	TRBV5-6	CASSPDGGEQYF	TGTGCCAGCAGCCCGGATGGGGGCGAGCAGTACTTC